This note documents a single T cell receptor beta chain sequence. These data originate in a study of long-term antiretroviral therapy in people with HIV. CDR1 is MNHEY, CDR2 SVGAGI, per germline. Trimming pared 5 bases from V and 2 bases from J, leaving 12 bases between. This CDR3 spans 14 amino acids. At the survey level, the v3.0 immunoSEQ assay was run. Clones were read by immunoSEQ multiplex PCR, and TCRdb kept only the in-frame ones, dropping some. Among some 31,000 clones listed, roughly 79% were seen once. The chain joins TRBV6-5 to TRBJ1-2, with D unclear. Sample: unsorted PBMCs, taken 3.1 years after starting antiretroviral therapy. The TCR was taken from a woman aged 45-59 years with HIV. This CDR3 is CASSPSMLNYGYTF. Written as DNA, the CDR3 is TGTGCCAGCAGTCCCTCCATGTTAAACTATGGCTACACCTTC.